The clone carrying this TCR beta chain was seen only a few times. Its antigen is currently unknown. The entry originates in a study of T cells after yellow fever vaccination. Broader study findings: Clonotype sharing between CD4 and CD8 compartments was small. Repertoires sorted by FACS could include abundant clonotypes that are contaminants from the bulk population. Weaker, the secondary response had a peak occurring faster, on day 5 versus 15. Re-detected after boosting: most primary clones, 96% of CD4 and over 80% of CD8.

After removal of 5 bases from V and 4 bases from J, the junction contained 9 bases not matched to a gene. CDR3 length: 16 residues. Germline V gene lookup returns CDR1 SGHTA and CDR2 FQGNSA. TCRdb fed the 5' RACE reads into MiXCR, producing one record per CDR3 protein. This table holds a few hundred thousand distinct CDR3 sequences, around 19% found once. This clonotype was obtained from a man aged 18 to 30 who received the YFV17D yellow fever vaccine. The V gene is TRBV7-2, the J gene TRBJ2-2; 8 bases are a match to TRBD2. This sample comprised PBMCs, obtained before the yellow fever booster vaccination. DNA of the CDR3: TGTGCCAGCAGCCCGGGGGGGGCTAGTGGCACCGGGGAGCTGTTTTTT. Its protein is CASSPGGASGTGELFF.